The clone carrying this TCR beta chain has a handful of counts. Its antigen is as yet unknown. CDR3 length equals 13 residues. CDR1 and CDR2 from the germline V gene are MDHEN and SYDVKM. V lost 7 bases and J 6 bases, leaving 13 bases between the germline ends. Produced via immunoSEQ multiplex PCR; TCRdb's table is partial and in-frame only. The data show about 120,000 clones, around 89% seen once. This record belongs to a study of OX40 agonist ivuxolimab in advanced cancers. Background on the study: Patients were roughly 87% male with ages about 23 to 80, mean around 58. Whole-study results and caveats: Clonal expansion by week 6 occurred in CD4+ and CD8+ blood T cells (at 0.1 to 3.0 mg/kg).

Sequences were derived from CD4+ or CD8+ T cells sorted from blood, sampled in a trial of the OX40 agonist ivuxolimab. The clonotype was recovered from an adult with an advanced solid tumor such as melanoma, head and neck, liver or kidney cancer. The genes are TRBV28 and TRBJ1-5; a possible D gene is TRBD1 (5 bases). In DNA form, the CDR3 reads TGTGCCAGCACTGGGGGGGAGGGTCAGCCCCAGCATTTT. It specifies CASTGGEGQPQHF. The variable domain in full, with the rest retrieved from reference TRBV28 and TRBJ1-5, is DVKVTQSSRYLVKRTGEKVFLECVQDMDHENMFWYRQDPGLGLRLIYFSYDVKMKEKGDIPEGYSVSREKKERFSLILESASTNQTSMYLCASTGGEGQPQHFGDGTRLSIL.